The 16 T cell receptor beta chains below come from one sample, sequenced in a study of blood T cell repertoires in COVID-19. Using immunoSEQ multiplex PCR, the repertoire was profiled, and TCRdb retains in-frame clones only, with some absent. The sample yields 55,000 to 65,000 clones, 79% seen once. The sample consisted of peripheral blood. The receptors derive from a man aged 55-75 years with acute or convalescent COVID-19.

The CDR3 DNA is TGTGCCAGCAGTTCTTCAGGGGGGAACACCGGGGAGCTGTTTTTT. Translation: CASSSSGGNTGELFF. The chain recombines TRBV6-1 with TRBJ2-2; 7 nucleotides agree with TRBD1. Germline V gene lookup returns CDR1 MNHNS and CDR2 SASEGT. V dropped 5 bases and J dropped 1; count of bases not matched to a gene: 4. The CDR3 totals 15 residues.

This chain connects TRBV15 to TRBJ1-2; D ambiguous. Trimming left V 0 bases short and J 0 bases short, with 8 bases between. CDR1 and CDR2 from the germline V gene are LNHNV and YYDKDF (reference sequence). This CDR3 is 15 amino acids long. The CDR3 here is CATSREQSANYGYTF. CDR3 in DNA: TGTGCCACCAGCAGAGAACAGTCGGCTAACTATGGCTACACCTTC.

This chain uses TRBV6-5 with TRBJ2-3; 8 nucleotides line up with TRBD1. Trimming took 5 bases from V and 5 from J; bases not matched to a gene: 6. The CDR3 length is 14 residues. Germline assignment: CDR1 MNHEY and CDR2 SVGAGI. CDR3 protein: CASSIRGPRDTQYF. CDR3 DNA sequence: TGTGCCAGCAGTATCAGGGGGCCGAGAGATACGCAGTATTTT.

The sample holds one count of this clone. At one end the junction does not follow the germline gene, possibly because of a read error. The chain joins TRBV11-3 to TRBJ2-3, with D tentatively TRBD1 (7 bases). In germline, CDR1 is SGHNT, CDR2 YENEEA. This CDR3 region has 12 residues. The CDR3 region has the DNA TGTGCCAGCAGCCGCGGGGACAGTCACCTCTCTTTT. This encodes CASSRGDSHLSF. Full variable domain (remainder filled in from reference TRBV11-3 and TRBJ2-3): EAGVVQSPRYKIIEKKQPVAFWCNPISGHNTLYWYLQNLGQGPELLIRYENEEAVDDSQLPKDRFSAERLKGVDSTLKIQPAELGDSAVYLCASSRGDSHLSFGPGTRLTVL.

The V and J genes are TRBV5-6 and TRBJ1-3; TRBD1 matches 8 bases. V lost 6 bases, J lost 7 bases, and 12 bases stayed unmatched. CDR1 and CDR2 from the germline V gene are SGHDT and YYEEEE. The CDR3 consists of 15 residues. The CDR3 is CASTTWGTGGNTIYF. The CDR3 bases are TGTGCCAGCACCACTTGGGGGACAGGCGGTAACACCATATATTTT. Full variable domain (rest looked up from reference TRBV5-6 and TRBJ1-3): DAGVTQSPTHLIKTRGQQVTLRCSPKSGHDTVSWYQQALGQGPQFIFQYYEEEERQRGNFPDRFSGHQFPNYSSELNVNALLLGDSALYLCASTTWGTGGNTIYFGEGSWLTVV.

The J gene is TRBJ2-7, the V gene TRBV2; possible D gene TRBD1, 6 bases. CDR1 and CDR2 (germline): SNHLY, FYNNEI. The CDR3 loop spans 14 amino acids. With 7 bases removed from V and 1 base from J, the gap between germline ends came to 14 bases. CDR3 sequence (DNA): TGTGCCAGCACTCCACAGGGAAGTTCCTACGAGCAGTACTTC. Its protein is CASTPQGSSYEQYF.

This clone has just one count. The chain couples TRBV20-1 to TRBJ2-1, with D uncertain. Trimming cost V 3 bases and J 6 bases, with 6 bases left between them. There are 11 residues in the CDR3. Germline V CDR1 and CDR2: DFQATT, SNEGSKA (reference sequence). CDR3: CSARSINEQFF. CDR3 bases: TGCAGTGCTAGGTCCATCAATGAGCAGTTCTTC.

The chain recombines TRBV7-3 with TRBJ2-1; TRBD2 is a possible D gene (6 bases). V lost 5 bases to trimming and J lost 2 bases, with 10 bases between them. The CDR3 consists of 14 residues. CDR1 SGHTA and CDR2 FQGTGA come from the germline V gene. CDR3 protein: CASSPREAYNEQFF. CDR3 bases: TGTGCCAGCAGCCCGCGGGAAGCCTACAATGAGCAGTTCTTC.

The rearrangement joins TRBV9 to TRBJ2-1, with D unclear. CDR1 is SGDLS, CDR2 YYNGEE, per germline. This CDR3 contains 12 residues. Trimming removed 3 bases at V and 10 bases at J, with 11 bases between. The CDR3: CASSAPSVEQFF. The CDR3 DNA follows: TGTGCCAGCAGCGCCCCGTCGGTCGAGCAGTTCTTC.

V usage is TRBV6-5 and J usage is TRBJ2-7; D is uncertain. There are 13 residues in the CDR3. The germline V gene encodes CDR1 MNHEY and CDR2 SVGAGI. The ends were cut back, 11 bases at V and 2 bases at J, with 16 bases in the middle. The CDR3 coding sequence is TGTGCCTCTATGAGCGAGGCTCCCTACGAGCAGTACTTC. It yields the protein CASMSEAPYEQYF.

V and J are TRBV2 and TRBJ1-2; TRBD1 agrees at 7 bases. The CDR3 has 13 residues. Trimming removed 6 bases from V and 6 bases from J; junction bases left unmatched: 7. Germline V gene sequence: CDR1 SNHLY, CDR2 FYNNEI. The CDR3 sequence: CASRLQGLDGYTF. The CDR3 DNA follows: TGTGCCAGCAGGTTACAGGGGTTGGATGGCTACACCTTC.

The chain carries TRBV7-9 and TRBJ1-1, with no clear D. V lost 1 base to trimming and J lost 7 bases, with 7 bases between them. This CDR3 spans 12 amino acids. Germline CDR1 and CDR2: SEHNR and FQNEAQ (reference sequence). CDR3 protein: CASSLGTSEAFF. In DNA form, the CDR3 reads TGTGCCAGCAGCTTAGGCACCAGTGAAGCTTTCTTT.

This clone was recorded once. The J gene is TRBJ2-5, the V gene TRBV6-4, with TRBD1 identical over 7 bases. The CDR3 consists of 14 residues. J lost 5 bases, V lost 7 bases, and 10 bases had no gene match. CDR1 is MRHNA, CDR2 SNTAGT, per germline. This chain's CDR3 is CASNRDSQEETQYF. DNA for the CDR3: TGTGCCAGCAATAGGGACAGCCAGGAGGAGACCCAGTACTTC.

V gene TRBV2 combines with J gene TRBJ1-3, with D hard to call. The CDR3 spans 15 residues. Looked up from germline, CDR1 is SNHLY and CDR2 is FYNNEI. V lost 5 bases and J lost 4, with 15 bases in between. CDR3 region: CASSLNARGGNTIYF. Written as DNA, the CDR3 is TGTGCCAGCAGTCTCAACGCCCGCGGAGGAAACACCATATATTTT.

The chain uses TRBV30 and TRBJ1-1; tentative D call: TRBD1 (6 bases). Germline V gene lookup returns CDR1 GTSNPN and CDR2 SVGIG (reference sequence). Trimming removed 3 bases at V and 5 bases at J, with 13 bases between. The CDR3 is 13 amino acids. This chain's CDR3 is CAWRRQDGTEAFF. The DNA for the CDR3 is TGTGCCTGGAGGCGACAGGACGGAACTGAAGCTTTCTTT.

This clone was seen only a few times. The gene calls are TRBV7-3 and TRBJ1-1; D not resolved. Looked up from germline, CDR1 is SGHTA and CDR2 is FQGTGA. With 0 bases removed from V and 3 bases from J, the gap between germline ends came to 5 bases. This CDR3 comprises 13 residues. The chain's CDR3 is CASSLTGDTEAFF. The CDR3 region has the DNA TGTGCCAGCAGCTTAACGGGCGACACTGAAGCTTTCTTT.